This TCR beta chain originates from a study of post-analysis software for immune sequencing data. Study overall: Included among the disease courses, which were recorded for the cohort, were relapsing-remitting, secondary progressive and progressive-relapsing multiple sclerosis.

General study findings and limits: Five or six TRBV segments were more frequent in patients than controls; TRBV5-6, TRBV5-1 and TRBV20-1 belonged to this group.

The CDR3 contains 14 residues. CDR1 is DFQATT and CDR2 is SNEGSKA in the germline V gene (reference sequence). Germline trimming cut 2 bases from V and 7 bases from J; bases unmatched to any gene: 11. Incorporated into the TCR beta cDNA libraries were unique molecular identifiers, which served to reduce PCR and sequencing biases. TCRdb ran MiXCR on the PCR reads and lists one entry per CDR3 protein. The data hold approximately 770,000 distinct CDR3 sequences, with 35% to 55% observed a single time. This clonotype came up a few times. Its antigen remains unidentified. This clonotype was sampled from a girl aged 10 to 17 with multiple sclerosis. The chain recombines TRBV20-1 with TRBJ2-7; TRBD2 matches at 7 bases. Sample: blood. This CDR3 is CSARPLADLREQYF. The CDR3 DNA is TGCAGTGCTAGACCGCTAGCGGACCTACGAGAGCAGTACTTC.